These T cell receptor beta chains were read from a single sample in a study of cytomegalovirus exposure and HLA in healthy donors. Assay used: immunoSEQ multiplex PCR; TCRdb lists only in-frame clones, some missing. This sample has 200,000 to 250,000 clones, with over 70% found just once. Sequenced input: PBMCs. Receptors were obtained from a woman in her thirties in good health and CMV-seropositive. Each CDR3 is given with its conserved first and last residue. D genes are given only for firm matches. The listing skips clone size in some rows; elsewhere it reads once, few, many or a size class.

d_gene	len	v_gene	abundance	j_gene	CDR3nt	CDR3aa
TRBD1	15	TRBV10-3	-	TRBJ1-5	TGTGCCACCTCAGGGGGGATTGAAGGAGGTCAGCCCCAGCATTTT	CATSGGIEGGQPQHF
-	12	TRBV30	-	TRBJ2-5	TGTGCCTGGAGTACCGGGTCCGAGACCCAGTACTTC	CAWSTGSETQYF
TRBD2	13	TRBV29-1	-	TRBJ2-1	TGCAGCGGGCCGGGACTAGCGAGCAATGAGCAGTTCTTC	CSGPGLASNEQFF
TRBD1	13	TRBV7-3	-	TRBJ1-1	TGTGCCAGCAGCCGACAGGGGGGCACTGAAGCTTTCTTT	CASSRQGGTEAFF
-	19	TRBV7-2	-	TRBJ2-3	TGTGCCAGCAGCTTAGCCCCCCCGACTAGAGGATATAGCACAGATACGCAGTATTTT	CASSLAPPTRGYSTDTQYF
-	11	TRBV29-1	-	TRBJ1-2	TGCAGCGTTGCGGTTAGGGATGGCTACACCTTC	CSVAVRDGYTF
TRBD1	15	TRBV18	-	TRBJ2-3	TGTGCCAGCTCCCAGGACAGGGGCAGATCAGATACGCAGTATTTT	CASSQDRGRSDTQYF
TRBD1	16	TRBV4-1	few	TRBJ2-5	TGCGCCAGCAGCCAAGTAAAGACAGGGTACCAAGAGACCCAGTACTTC	CASSQVKTGYQETQYF
-	12	TRBV6-1	-	TRBJ1-1	TGTGCCAGCAGTGAAGCGGTCCGTGAAGCTTTCTTT	CASSEAVREAFF
TRBD2	14	TRBV5-1	-	TRBJ2-3	TGCGCCAGCAGCTTGGGAGCGGGAGCAGATACGCAGTATTTT	CASSLGAGADTQYF
TRBD2	14	TRBV27	-	TRBJ2-7	TGTGCCAGCAGATTTCTAGCGGCCCCCTACGAGCAGTACTTC	CASRFLAAPYEQYF
-	13	TRBV2	once	TRBJ2-7	TGTGCCAGCAGTGGTCCCAACTCCTACGAGCAGTACTTC	CASSGPNSYEQYF
-	13	TRBV4-2	-	TRBJ1-1	TGTGCCAGCAGCCTTGCCCTGAACACTGAAGCTTTCTTT	CASSLALNTEAFF
-	17	TRBV28	-	TRBJ1-4	TGTGCCAGTGGTCGAGGTAGCATTTCCGCGGTGGGAGGAAAACTGTTTTTT	CASGRGSISAVGGKLFF
-	16	TRBV5-4	-	TRBJ1-1	TGTGCCAGCAGCTTCGGTCAGGGGACGTTCATCCCTGAAGCTTTCTTT	CASSFGQGTFIPEAFF
-	12	TRBV9	once	TRBJ2-1	TGTGCCAGCAGCGGTACTCGTAATGAGCAGTTCTTC	CASSGTRNEQFF
-	14	TRBV15	once	TRBJ2-4	TGTGCCACCAGCACGACGGACAGAAAAAACATTCAGTACTTC	CATSTTDRKNIQYF
TRBD1	16	TRBV27	-	TRBJ1-2	TGTGCCAGCAGTACCGGGACAGGGGGCGTTATGGATGGCTACACCTTC	CASSTGTGGVMDGYTF